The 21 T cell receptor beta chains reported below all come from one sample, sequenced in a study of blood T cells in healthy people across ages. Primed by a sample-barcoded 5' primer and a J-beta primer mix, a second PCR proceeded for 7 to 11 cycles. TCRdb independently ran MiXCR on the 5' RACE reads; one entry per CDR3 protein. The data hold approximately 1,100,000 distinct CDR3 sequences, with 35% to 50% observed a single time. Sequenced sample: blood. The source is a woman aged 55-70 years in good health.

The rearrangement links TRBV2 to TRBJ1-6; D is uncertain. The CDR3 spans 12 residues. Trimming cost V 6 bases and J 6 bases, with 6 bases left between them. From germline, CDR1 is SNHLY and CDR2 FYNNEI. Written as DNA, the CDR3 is TGTGCCAGCAGCGCCACTAATTCACCCCTCCACTTT. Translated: CASSATNSPLHF.

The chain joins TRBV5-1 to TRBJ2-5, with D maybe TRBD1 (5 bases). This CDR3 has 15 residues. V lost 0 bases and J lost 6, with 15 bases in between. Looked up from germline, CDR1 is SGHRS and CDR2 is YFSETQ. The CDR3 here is CASSLAGQGRKTQYF. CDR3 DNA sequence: TGCGCCAGCAGCTTGGCCGGACAAGGAAGGAAGACCCAGTACTTC.

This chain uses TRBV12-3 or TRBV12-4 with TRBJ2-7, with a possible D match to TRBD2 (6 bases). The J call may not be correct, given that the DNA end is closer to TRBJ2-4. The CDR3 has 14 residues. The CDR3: CASSFAGPQNIQYF. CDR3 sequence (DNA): TGTGCCAGCAGTTTTGCGGGGCCCCAAAACATTCAGTACTTC.

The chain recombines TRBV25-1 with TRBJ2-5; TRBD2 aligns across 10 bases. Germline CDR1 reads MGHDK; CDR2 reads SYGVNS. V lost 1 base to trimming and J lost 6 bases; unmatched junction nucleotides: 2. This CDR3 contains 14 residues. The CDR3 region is CASSESSGRQTQYF. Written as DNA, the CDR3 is TGTGCCAGCAGTGAATCTAGCGGGAGACAGACCCAGTACTTC.

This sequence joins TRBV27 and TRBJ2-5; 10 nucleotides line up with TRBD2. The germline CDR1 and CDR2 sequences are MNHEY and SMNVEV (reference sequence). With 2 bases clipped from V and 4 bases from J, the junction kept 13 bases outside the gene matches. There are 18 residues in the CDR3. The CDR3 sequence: CASSLSWGSGRASETQYF. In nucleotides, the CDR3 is TGTGCCAGCAGTTTAAGTTGGGGCAGCGGGAGGGCCTCAGAGACCCAGTACTTC.

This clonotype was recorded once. CDR3 DNA: TGCAGTGCTAGAGAAGACTTATCCACAGATACGCAGTATTTT. Its translation: CSAREDLSTDTQYF. The rearrangement uses TRBV20-1 and TRBJ2-3, with D uncertain. This CDR3 contains 14 residues. Germline CDR1 is DFQATT and CDR2 is SNEGSKA (reference sequence). Trimming removed 0 bases at V and 2 bases at J, with 9 bases between.

The CDR3 spells CASSLSGLAGPYNEQFF. For the CDR3, the DNA is TGTGCCAGCAGTTTATCTGGACTAGCGGGACCATACAATGAGCAGTTCTTC. The chain joins TRBV28 to TRBJ2-1; 12 nucleotides agree with TRBD2. Germline values: CDR1 MDHEN, CDR2 SYDVKM. After removal of 1 base from V and 4 bases from J, the junction contained 5 bases not matched to a gene. This CDR3 region has 17 residues.

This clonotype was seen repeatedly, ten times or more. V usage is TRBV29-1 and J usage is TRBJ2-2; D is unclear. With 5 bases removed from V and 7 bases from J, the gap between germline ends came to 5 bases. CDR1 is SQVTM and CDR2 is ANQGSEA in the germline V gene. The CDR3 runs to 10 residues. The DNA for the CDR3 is TGCAGCGTTTTGGACGGGGAGCTGTTTTTT. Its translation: CSVLDGELFF.

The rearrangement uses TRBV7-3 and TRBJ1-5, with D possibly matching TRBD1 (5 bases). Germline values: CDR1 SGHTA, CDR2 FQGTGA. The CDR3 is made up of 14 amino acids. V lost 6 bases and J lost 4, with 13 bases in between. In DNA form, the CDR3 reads TGTGCCAGCAGTGAAGCGGGGCCTAATCAGCCCCAGCATTTT. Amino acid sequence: CASSEAGPNQPQHF. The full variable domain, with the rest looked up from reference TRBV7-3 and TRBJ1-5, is GAGVSQTPSNKVTEKGKYVELRCDPISGHTALYWYRQSLGQGPEFLIYFQGTGAADDSGLPNDRFFAVRPEGSVSTLKIQRTERGDSAVYLCASSEAGPNQPQHFGDGTRLSIL.

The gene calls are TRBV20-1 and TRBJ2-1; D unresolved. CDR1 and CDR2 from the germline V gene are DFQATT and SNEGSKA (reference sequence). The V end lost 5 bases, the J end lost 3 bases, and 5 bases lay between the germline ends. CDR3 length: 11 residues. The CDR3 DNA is TGCAGTGCTGCGGACTACAATGAGCAGTTCTTC. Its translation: CSAADYNEQFF.

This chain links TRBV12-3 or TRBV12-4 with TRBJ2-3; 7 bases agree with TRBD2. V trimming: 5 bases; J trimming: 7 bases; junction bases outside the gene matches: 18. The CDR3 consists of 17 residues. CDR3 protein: CASSPFSPGGSIYTQYF. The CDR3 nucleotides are TGTGCCAGCAGTCCGTTTTCCCCTGGCGGGAGTATATATACGCAGTATTTT.

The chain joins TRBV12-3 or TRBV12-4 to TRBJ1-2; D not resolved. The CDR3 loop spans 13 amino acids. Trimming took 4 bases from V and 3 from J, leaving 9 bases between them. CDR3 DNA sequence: TGTGCCAGCAGTTCGAAGACTGACTATGGCTACACCTTC. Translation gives CASSSKTDYGYTF.

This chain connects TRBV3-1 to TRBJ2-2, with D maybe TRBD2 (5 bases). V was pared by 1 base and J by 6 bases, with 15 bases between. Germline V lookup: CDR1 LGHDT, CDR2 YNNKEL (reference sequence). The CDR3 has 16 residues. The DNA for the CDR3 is TGTGCCAGCAGCCAAGGATTGGGGAGTTTGGCCGGGGAGCTGTTTTTT. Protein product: CASSQGLGSLAGELFF.

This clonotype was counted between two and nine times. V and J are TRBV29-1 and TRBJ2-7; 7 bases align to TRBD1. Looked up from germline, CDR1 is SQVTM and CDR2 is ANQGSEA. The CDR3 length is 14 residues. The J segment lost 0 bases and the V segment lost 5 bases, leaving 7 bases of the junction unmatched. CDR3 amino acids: CSVLGQVPSYEQYF. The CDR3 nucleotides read TGCAGCGTTCTAGGACAGGTCCCCTCCTACGAGCAGTACTTC.

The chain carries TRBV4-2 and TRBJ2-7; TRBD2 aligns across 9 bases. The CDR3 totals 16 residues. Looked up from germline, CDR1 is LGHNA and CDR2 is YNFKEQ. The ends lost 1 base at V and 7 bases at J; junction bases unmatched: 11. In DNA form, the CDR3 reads TGTGCCAGCAGCCAAGTTGAGGGCCTAGCGGGATGGGAGCAGTACTTC. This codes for CASSQVEGLAGWEQYF.

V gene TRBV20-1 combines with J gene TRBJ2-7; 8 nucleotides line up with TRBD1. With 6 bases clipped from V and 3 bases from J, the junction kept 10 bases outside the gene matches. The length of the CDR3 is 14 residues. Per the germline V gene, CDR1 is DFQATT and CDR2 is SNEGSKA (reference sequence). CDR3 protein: CSARGTGKLYEQYF. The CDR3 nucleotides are TGCAGTGCCCGAGGGACAGGAAAGCTCTACGAGCAGTACTTC.

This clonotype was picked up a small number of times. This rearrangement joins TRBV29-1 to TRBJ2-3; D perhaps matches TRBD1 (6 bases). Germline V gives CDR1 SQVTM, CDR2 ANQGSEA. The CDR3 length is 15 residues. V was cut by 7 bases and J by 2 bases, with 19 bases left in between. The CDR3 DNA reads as TGCAGCGCCAGAAAGACAGGCGCCTCCACAGATACGCAGTATTTT. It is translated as CSARKTGASTDTQYF.

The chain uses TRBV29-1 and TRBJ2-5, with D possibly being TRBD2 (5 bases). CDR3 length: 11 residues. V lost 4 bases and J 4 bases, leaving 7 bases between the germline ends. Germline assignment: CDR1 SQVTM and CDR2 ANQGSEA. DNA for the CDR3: TGCAGCGTTGTAGCGCCAGAGACCCAGTACTTC. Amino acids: CSVVAPETQYF.

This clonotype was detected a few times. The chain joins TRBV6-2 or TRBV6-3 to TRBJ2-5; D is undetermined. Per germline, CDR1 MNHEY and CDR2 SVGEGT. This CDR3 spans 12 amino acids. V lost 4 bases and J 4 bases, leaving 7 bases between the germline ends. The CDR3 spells CASSSLRETQYF. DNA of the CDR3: TGTGCCAGCAGTTCCCTTCGAGAGACCCAGTACTTC.

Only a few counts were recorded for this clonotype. The CDR3 DNA reads TGCAGTGCTACCCGGACTAGCGGGGCCTCCTACGAGCAGTACTTC. Its translation: CSATRTSGASYEQYF. This chain joins TRBV20-1 and TRBJ2-7; 12 bases line up with TRBD2. Germline V gives CDR1 DFQATT, CDR2 SNEGSKA (reference sequence). The trim removed 4 bases at V and 0 bases at J, leaving 4 bases unmatched. The length of the CDR3 is 15 residues.

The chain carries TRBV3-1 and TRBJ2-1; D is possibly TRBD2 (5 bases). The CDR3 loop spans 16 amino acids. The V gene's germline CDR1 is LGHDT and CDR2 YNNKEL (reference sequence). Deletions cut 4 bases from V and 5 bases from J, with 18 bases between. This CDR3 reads CASSLIRGWNNNEQFF. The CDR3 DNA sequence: TGTGCCAGCAGCCTAATCAGAGGGTGGAATAACAATGAGCAGTTCTTC.